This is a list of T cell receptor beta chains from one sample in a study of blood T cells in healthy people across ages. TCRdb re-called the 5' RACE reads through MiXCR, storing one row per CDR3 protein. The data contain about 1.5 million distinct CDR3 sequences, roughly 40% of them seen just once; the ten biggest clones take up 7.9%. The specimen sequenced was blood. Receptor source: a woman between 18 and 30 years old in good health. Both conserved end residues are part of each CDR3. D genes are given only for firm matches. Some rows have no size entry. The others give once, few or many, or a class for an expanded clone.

CASTTSGASSYNEQYF TGTGCCAGCACCACTAGCGGGGCAAGCTCCTACAATGAGCAGTACTTC TRBJ2-7 TRBD2 . TRBV12-3/TRBV12-4
CASSLTDAGTAKYGYTF TGCGCCAGCAGCTTGACGGACGCCGGGACAGCGAAATATGGCTACACCTTC TRBJ1-2 TRBD1 . TRBV5-1
CASSLGTGGVGTYEQYF TGTGCCAGCAGTTTGGGGACAGGGGGTGTGGGTACCTACGAGCAGTACTTC TRBJ2-7 TRBD1 . TRBV28
CASRTNSYNEQYF TGTGCCAGCAGGACTAATTCCTACAATGAGCAGTACTTC TRBJ2-7 . . TRBV2
CASSLVPGDRNSPLHF TGTGCCAGCAGCTTGGTTCCAGGGGACCGTAATTCACCCCTCCACTTT TRBJ1-6 . . TRBV5-5
CASSLNFLAAYSYNEQFF TGTGCCAGCAGCTTAAATTTCCTAGCGGCCTACTCCTACAATGAGCAGTTCTTC TRBJ2-1 TRBD2 . TRBV7-9
CASSRLAGTPNPPLHF TGTGCCAGCAGCCGACTGGCCGGGACTCCAAATCCACCCCTCCACTTT TRBJ1-6 . . TRBV3-1
CASSLVSGRQGGTEAFF TGCGCCAGCAGCTTGGTGTCGGGTCGCCAGGGCGGCACTGAAGCTTTCTTT TRBJ1-1 . . TRBV5-1
CATSPKYSNQPQHF TGTGCCACCAGTCCTAAATATAGCAATCAGCCCCAGCATTTT TRBJ1-5 . . TRBV24-1
CASSPGGGQGDTQYF TGTGCCAGCAGCCCCGGAGGGGGGCAGGGAGATACGCAGTATTTT TRBJ2-3 . . TRBV11-3
CASSVGQGDGIQYF TGTGCCAGCAGTGTGGGGCAGGGTGACGGCATTCAGTACTTC TRBJ2-4 . . TRBV2
CASTPSGISEQFF TGTGCCAGCACCCCGTCGGGCATAAGTGAGCAGTTCTTC TRBJ2-1 . . TRBV7-9
CASSEYFADRGNSPLHF TGTGCCAGCAGTGAATACTTCGCGGACAGGGGCAATTCACCCCTCCACTTT TRBJ1-6 TRBD1 few TRBV25-1
CSARGVANTEAFF TGCAGTGCTAGGGGGGTAGCAAACACTGAAGCTTTCTTT TRBJ1-1 . few TRBV20-1
CASSRALRRGTEAFF TGTGCCAGCAGTCGGGCCCTCCGCCGGGGCACTGAAGCTTTCTTT TRBJ1-1 . few TRBV6-2/TRBV6-3
CASSLLGAGGWSGETQYF TGTGCCAGCAGTTTGTTGGGCGCGGGGGGTTGGTCCGGTGAGACCCAGTACTTC TRBJ2-5 TRBD2 few TRBV12-3/TRBV12-4
CASSPQETQYF TGTGCCAGCTCACCACAAGAGACCCAGTACTTC TRBJ2-5 . many TRBV18
CSASGRGTTSTNEKLFF TGCAGTGCTAGCGGTCGGGGGACGACATCTACTAATGAAAAACTGTTTTTT TRBJ1-4 . few TRBV20-1
CASSPRTKSRTDTQYF TGTGCCAGCAGTCCACGTACAAAGTCTCGCACAGATACGCAGTATTTT TRBJ2-3 . . TRBV12-3/TRBV12-4
CSALDRGSGEQYF TGCAGTGCTTTGGACAGGGGGTCGGGCGAGCAGTACTTC TRBJ2-7 TRBD1 few TRBV20-1
CASSLGRGRATFF TGTGCCAGCAGCTTAGGAAGAGGGCGGGCAACTTTCTTT TRBJ1-1 . . TRBV7-9
CASSPRGTQYF TGTGCCAGCAGTCCCCGGGGCACCCAGTACTTC TRBJ2-7 . . TRBV12-3/TRBV12-4
CASSFLPQGKNPPGPKNIQYF TGTGCCAGCAGCTTTCTCCCACAGGGTAAAAATCCTCCGGGACCCAAAAACATTCAGTACTTC TRBJ2-4 . . TRBV7-6